Each of the 21 T cell receptor beta chains below was sequenced from the same sample in a study of T cell responses to AZD1222 COVID-19 vaccine. Produced via immunoSEQ multiplex PCR; TCRdb's table is partial and in-frame only. Of some 140,000 clones listed, 90% are singletons. This material consisted of peripheral blood, taken on day 0 of AZD1222 vaccination. The receptors originated from an adult in good health.

The J gene is TRBJ2-7, the V gene TRBV18; possibly TRBD1 or TRBD2 for D (5 bases each). CDR1 is KGHSH, CDR2 LQKENI, per germline. CDR3 length: 14 residues. The V end lost 4 bases, the J end lost 2 bases, and 12 bases lay between the germline ends. CDR3 in DNA: TGTGCCAGCTCACGGGGGACGGAAACCTACGAGCAGTACTTC. Translated, it gives CASSRGTETYEQYF.

The chain uses TRBV5-4 and TRBJ1-1, with a weak D call TRBD1 (5 bases). The CDR3 is made up of 13 amino acids. CDR1 is SGHNT, CDR2 YYREEE, per germline (reference sequence). V shed 7 bases and J shed 0 bases, with 10 bases lying between them. The CDR3 spells CASGQGMNTEAFF. Here the CDR3 DNA reads TGTGCCAGCGGGCAGGGAATGAACACTGAAGCTTTCTTT.

This rearrangement joins TRBV4-1 to TRBJ2-1, with D maybe TRBD2 (5 bases). V lost 3 bases and J 16 bases, leaving 16 bases between the germline ends. CDR3 length: 12 amino acids. CDR1 is MGHRA and CDR2 is YSYEKL in the germline V gene. DNA for the CDR3: TGCGCCAGCAGCCAGTCCTCGGGAAGTCCCTTCTTC. This translates into CASSQSSGSPFF.

V gene TRBV7-3 combines with J gene TRBJ2-1, with 8 bases lining up with TRBD2. The CDR3 length is 15 residues. Unmatched junction bases numbered 9, after V lost 6 bases and J lost 5 bases. The germline V gene has CDR1 SGHTA and CDR2 FQGTGA. Here the CDR3 DNA reads TGTGCCAGCAGTCTCCTCGGGGGGGCCGACAATGAGCAGTTCTTC. Residues: CASSLLGGADNEQFF.

The rearrangement joins TRBV3-1 (or the pseudogene TRBV3-2) to TRBJ1-1, with D unclear. V was trimmed by 1 base and J by 4 bases, leaving 10 bases between them. The CDR3 runs 14 residues. Germline V gives CDR1 LGHDT, CDR2 YNNKEL (reference sequence). CDR3 loop: CASSQVLGGTEAFF. The CDR3 nucleotides read TGTGCCAGCAGCCAAGTCTTAGGTGGCACTGAAGCTTTCTTT.

The chain has TRBV10-3 and TRBJ2-3; D ambiguous. Between the trimmed V and J ends, which lost 0 bases and 0 bases, there was a span of 13 bases. The CDR3 has 17 residues. CDR1 and CDR2 (germline): ENHRY, SYGVKD. DNA for the CDR3: TGTGCCATCAGTGAGTCCGCTGGGGATGTTAGCACAGATACGCAGTATTTT. Its protein is CAISESAGDVSTDTQYF.

The gene calls are TRBV30 and TRBJ1-4; 9 nucleotides line up with TRBD1. V lost 6 bases, J lost 6 bases, and 2 bases stayed unmatched. This CDR3 is 12 amino acids long. Germline CDR1 GTSNPN, CDR2 SVGIG (reference sequence). CDR3 loop: CACRDRDEKLFF. CDR3 nucleotide sequence: TGTGCCTGCAGGGACAGGGATGAAAAACTGTTTTTT.

This clone was detected only a few times. V is TRBV9 and J is TRBJ1-1; D gene ambiguous. Trimming pared 0 bases from V and 1 base from J, leaving 7 bases between. Germline assignment: CDR1 SGDLS and CDR2 YYNGEE. This CDR3 is 14 amino acids long. The CDR3, as DNA: TGTGCCAGCAGCGTAGCGGTCTGGAACACTGAAGCTTTCTTT. It specifies CASSVAVWNTEAFF.

This chain links TRBV28 with TRBJ1-2; tentatively, D is TRBD1 (5 bases). Per the germline V gene, CDR1 is MDHEN and CDR2 is SYDVKM. The CDR3 is 11 residues long. Trimming took off 6 bases at V and 6 bases at J, with 8 bases between the two ends. The CDR3 coding sequence is TGTGCCAGCAGCCAAGGGGATGGCTACACCTTC. This sequence encodes CASSQGDGYTF.

This chain connects TRBV18 to TRBJ2-1, with 10 bases that match TRBD1. V gave up 3 bases and J gave up 10 bases; unmatched junction bases: 6. CDR3 length: 14 amino acids. CDR1 and CDR2 (germline): KGHSH, LQKENI. CDR3 loop: CASSPGTGDREQFF. In nucleotides, the CDR3 is TGTGCCAGCTCACCCGGGACAGGGGATCGGGAGCAGTTCTTC. Full variable domain (outside the CDR3, taken from reference TRBV18 and TRBJ2-1): NAGVMQNPRHLVRRRGQEARLRCSPMKGHSHVYWYRQLPEEGLKFMVYLQKENIIDESGMPKERFSAEFPKEGPSILRIQQVVRGDSAAYFCASSPGTGDREQFFGPGTRLTVL.

The chain uses TRBV7-9 and TRBJ1-2, with D perhaps matching TRBD1 (5 bases). Trimming cost V 1 base and J 4 bases, with 10 bases left between them. Germline values: CDR1 SEHNR, CDR2 FQNEAQ (reference sequence). The CDR3 is 14 amino acids. CDR3 region: CASSLEVGAYGYTF. CDR3 sequence (DNA): TGTGCCAGCAGCTTAGAGGTCGGGGCCTATGGCTACACCTTC.

V usage is TRBV4-1 and J usage is TRBJ1-5, with TRBD1 identical over 8 bases. CDR3 size: 17 residues. Losses at the gene ends were 2 bases for V and 3 bases for J; bases not matched to a gene: 9. Germline loops: CDR1 MGHRA, CDR2 YSYEKL. CDR3 nucleotides: TGCGCCAGCAGCCAACCGGATACAGGGGGTTACAATCAGCCCCAGCATTTT. Translation gives CASSQPDTGGYNQPQHF.

The chain is built from TRBV9 and TRBJ2-2, with D possibly called TRBD1 or TRBD2 (5 bases each). The ends were cut back, 0 bases at V and 9 bases at J, with 21 bases in the middle. CDR1 and CDR2 from the germline V gene are SGDLS and YYNGEE. The CDR3 contains 17 residues. CDR3 sequence reads: CASSVAGLIGTQRELFF. CDR3 sequence (DNA): TGTGCCAGCAGCGTAGCGGGCCTCATCGGGACCCAAAGGGAGCTGTTTTTT.

The gene calls are TRBV30 and TRBJ2-1; D is possibly TRBD2 (5 bases). Trimming pared 2 bases from V and 10 bases from J, leaving 9 bases between. This CDR3 is 11 amino acids long. Per germline, CDR1 GTSNPN and CDR2 SVGIG (reference sequence). The CDR3 spells CAWSPSGEQFF. CDR3 nucleotide sequence: TGTGCCTGGAGTCCCTCGGGGGAGCAGTTCTTC.

The rearrangement joins TRBV7-8 to TRBJ2-7; TRBD1 aligns across 7 bases. This CDR3 spans 17 amino acids. Trimming removed 2 bases from V and 1 base from J; junction bases left unmatched: 11. From germline, CDR1 is SGHVS and CDR2 FQNEAQ. This CDR3 reads CASSLYSGTASSYEQYF. CDR3 sequence (DNA): TGTGCCAGCAGCTTATACTCCGGGACAGCCAGTTCCTACGAGCAGTACTTC.

The rearrangement uses TRBV29-1 and TRBJ1-1, with 7 bases that match TRBD1. Germline CDR1 reads SQVTM; CDR2 reads ANQGSEA. The CDR3 covers 12 residues. The junction had 8 bases not matched to a gene; V was cut back by 6 bases and J by 7 bases. For the CDR3, the DNA is TGCAGCGTAACAAGGGGGCCGGATGAAGCTTTCTTT. Translation: CSVTRGPDEAFF.

V is TRBV3-1 (or the pseudogene TRBV3-2) and J is TRBJ2-1; D perhaps matches TRBD2 (5 bases). The CDR3 extends over 13 amino acids. The ends were cut back, 7 bases at V and 2 bases at J, with 9 bases in the middle. Germline V gene sequence: CDR1 LGHDT, CDR2 YNNKEL (reference sequence). As DNA, the CDR3 is TGTGCCAGCACCCTCGGGGCCTACAATGAGCAGTTCTTC. Its translation is CASTLGAYNEQFF.

The chain has TRBV7-8 and TRBJ1-1, with 8 bases matching TRBD1. This CDR3 is 14 amino acids long. The J segment lost 8 bases and the V segment lost 5 bases, leaving 10 bases of the junction unmatched. CDR1 and CDR2 from the germline V gene are SGHVS and FQNEAQ. CDR3 DNA sequence: TGTGCCAGCAGCCCGGACAGGGTGCCCCGAGAAGCTTTCTTT. This translates into CASSPDRVPREAFF. The whole variable domain, remainder taken from reference TRBV7-8 and TRBJ1-1, is GAGVSQSPRYKVAKRGQDVALRCDPISGHVSLFWYQQALGQGPEFLTYFQNEAQLDKSGLPSDRFFAERPEGSVSTLKIQRTQQEDSAVYLCASSPDRVPREAFFGQGTRLTVV.

In DNA, the CDR3 is TGCGCCAGCAGCCAAGGAAGGGGGGCCACAGATACGCAGTATTTT. It is translated as CASSQGRGATDTQYF. The V gene is TRBV4-1, the J gene TRBJ2-3; D is possibly TRBD1 or TRBD2 (6 bases each). Trimming took off 1 base at V and 2 bases at J, with 10 bases between the two ends. Germline CDR1 is MGHRA and CDR2 is YSYEKL. The length of the CDR3 is 15 residues.

The chain recombines TRBV24-1 with TRBJ2-5, with D hard to call. Germline V lookup: CDR1 KGHDR, CDR2 SFDVKD. The CDR3 runs 14 residues. The V end was cut by 2 bases, the J end by 2 bases, with 8 bases between. The CDR3 loop reads CATSDYGRQETQYF. The CDR3 DNA reads as TGTGCCACCAGTGATTACGGGCGGCAAGAGACCCAGTACTTC.

This sequence joins TRBV7-9 and TRBJ1-1, with a weak D call TRBD1 (5 bases). The length of the CDR3 is 15 residues. Germline V CDR1 and CDR2: SEHNR, FQNEAQ (reference sequence). Trimming took 5 bases from V and 1 from J, leaving 14 bases between them. The CDR3 coding sequence is TGTGCCAGCAGCAGACCGGGACTCACGAACACTGAAGCTTTCTTT. This gives the protein CASSRPGLTNTEAFF.